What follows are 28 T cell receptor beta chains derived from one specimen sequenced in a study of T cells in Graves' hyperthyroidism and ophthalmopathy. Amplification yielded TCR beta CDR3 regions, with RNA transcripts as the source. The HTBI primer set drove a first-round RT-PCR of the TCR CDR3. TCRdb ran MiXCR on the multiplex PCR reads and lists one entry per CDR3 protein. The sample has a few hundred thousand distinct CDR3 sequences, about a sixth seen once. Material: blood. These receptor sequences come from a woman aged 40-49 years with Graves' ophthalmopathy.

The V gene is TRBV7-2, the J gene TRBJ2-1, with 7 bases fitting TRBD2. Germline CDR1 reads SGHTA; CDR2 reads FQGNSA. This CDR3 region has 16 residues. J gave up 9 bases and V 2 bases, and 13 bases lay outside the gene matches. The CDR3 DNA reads TGTGCCAGCAGCTTATTTGCTAGCGGTACGGATGGTGAGCAGTTCTTC. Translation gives CASSLFASGTDGEQFF.

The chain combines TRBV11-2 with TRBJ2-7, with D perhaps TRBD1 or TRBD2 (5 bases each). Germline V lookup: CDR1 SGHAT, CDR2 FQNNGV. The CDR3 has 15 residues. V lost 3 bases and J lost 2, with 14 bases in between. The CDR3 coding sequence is TGTGCCAGCAGCTTGGGCTTAAGGGGACCCTACGAGCAGTACTTC. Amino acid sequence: CASSLGLRGPYEQYF.

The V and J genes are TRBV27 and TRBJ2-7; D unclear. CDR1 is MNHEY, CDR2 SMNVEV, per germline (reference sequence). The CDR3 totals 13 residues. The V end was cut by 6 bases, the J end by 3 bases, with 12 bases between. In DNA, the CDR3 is TGTGCCAGCAGCCCCACTAACCTCTACGAGCAGTACTTC. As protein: CASSPTNLYEQYF.

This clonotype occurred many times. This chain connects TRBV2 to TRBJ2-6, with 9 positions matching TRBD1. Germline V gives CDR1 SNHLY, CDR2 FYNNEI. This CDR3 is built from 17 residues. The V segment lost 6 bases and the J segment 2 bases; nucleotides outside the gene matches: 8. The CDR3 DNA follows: TGTGCCAGCAGGAAACAGGGGGCAGGCACTGGGGCCAACGTCCTGACTTTC. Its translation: CASRKQGAGTGANVLTF.

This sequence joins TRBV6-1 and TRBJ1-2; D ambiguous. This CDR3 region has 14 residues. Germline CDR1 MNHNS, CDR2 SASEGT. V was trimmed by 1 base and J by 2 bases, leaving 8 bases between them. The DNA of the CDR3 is TGTGCCAGCAGTGAAGGCGCACCGAACTATGGCTACACCTTC. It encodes CASSEGAPNYGYTF.

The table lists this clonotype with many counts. The CDR3 spells CSAVSGTTYNEQFF. CDR3 nucleotides: TGCAGTGCCGTTAGCGGAACTACCTACAATGAGCAGTTCTTC. The chain uses TRBV20-1 and TRBJ2-1, with a possible D match to TRBD2 (6 bases). This CDR3 contains 14 residues. The V end was cut by 6 bases, the J end by 2 bases, with 14 bases between. Germline-derived CDR1 and CDR2 are DFQATT and SNEGSKA (reference sequence).

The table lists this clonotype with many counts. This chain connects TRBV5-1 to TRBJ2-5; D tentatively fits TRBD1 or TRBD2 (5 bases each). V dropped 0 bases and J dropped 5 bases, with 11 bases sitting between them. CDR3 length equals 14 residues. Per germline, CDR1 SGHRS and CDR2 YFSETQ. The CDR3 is CASSLDGAWETQYF. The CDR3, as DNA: TGCGCCAGCAGCTTGGACGGGGCCTGGGAGACCCAGTACTTC. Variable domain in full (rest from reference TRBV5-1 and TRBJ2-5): KAGVTQTPRYLIKTRGQQVTLSCSPISGHRSVSWYQQTPGQGLQFLFEYFSETQRNKGNFPGRFSGRQFSNSRSEMNVSTLELGDSALYLCASSLDGAWETQYFGPGTRLLVL.

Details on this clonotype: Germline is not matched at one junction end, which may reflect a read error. CDR3 loop: CAGSRDRVTGELFF. CDR3 in DNA: TGCGCCGGCAGCCGGGACAGGGTCACCGGGGAGCTGTTTTTT. This chain connects TRBV5-1 to TRBJ2-2; 9 bases align to TRBD1. Germline assignment: CDR1 SGHRS and CDR2 YFSETQ. The CDR3 length is 14 residues.

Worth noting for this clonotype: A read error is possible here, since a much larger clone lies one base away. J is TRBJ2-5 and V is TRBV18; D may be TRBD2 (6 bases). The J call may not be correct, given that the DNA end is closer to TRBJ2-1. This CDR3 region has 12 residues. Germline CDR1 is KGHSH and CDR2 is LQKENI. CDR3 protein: CASSGGTETQFF. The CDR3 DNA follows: TGTGCCAGCTCCGGCGGGACGGAGACCCAGTTCTTC.

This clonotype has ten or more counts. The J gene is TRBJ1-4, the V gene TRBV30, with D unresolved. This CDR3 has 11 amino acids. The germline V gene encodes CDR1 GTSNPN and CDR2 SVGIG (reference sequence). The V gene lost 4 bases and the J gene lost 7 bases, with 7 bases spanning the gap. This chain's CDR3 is CAWKQVEKLFF. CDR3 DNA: TGTGCCTGGAAGCAGGTTGAAAAACTGTTTTTT.

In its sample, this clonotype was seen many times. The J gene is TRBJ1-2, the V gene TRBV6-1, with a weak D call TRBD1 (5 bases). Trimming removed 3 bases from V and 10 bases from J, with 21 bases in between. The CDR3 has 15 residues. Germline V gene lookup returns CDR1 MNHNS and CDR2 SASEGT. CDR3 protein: CASSDVFTPGFFYTF. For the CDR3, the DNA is TGTGCCAGCAGTGACGTCTTTACTCCAGGGTTTTTCTACACCTTC.

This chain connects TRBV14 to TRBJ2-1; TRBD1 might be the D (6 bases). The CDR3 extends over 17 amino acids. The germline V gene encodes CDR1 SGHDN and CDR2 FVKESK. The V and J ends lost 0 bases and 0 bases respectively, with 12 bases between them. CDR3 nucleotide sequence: TGTGCCAGCAGCCAAGATAGGGGGACCATCTCCTACAATGAGCAGTTCTTC. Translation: CASSQDRGTISYNEQFF.

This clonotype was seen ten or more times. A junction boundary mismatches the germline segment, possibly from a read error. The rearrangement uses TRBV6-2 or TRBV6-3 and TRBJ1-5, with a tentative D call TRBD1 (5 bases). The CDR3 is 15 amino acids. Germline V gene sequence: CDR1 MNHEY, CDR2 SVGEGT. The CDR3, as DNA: TGTGCCAGCAGCCCACCGGGGCGTGGCAATCAGCCACAGCATTTT. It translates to CASSPPGRGNQPQHF.

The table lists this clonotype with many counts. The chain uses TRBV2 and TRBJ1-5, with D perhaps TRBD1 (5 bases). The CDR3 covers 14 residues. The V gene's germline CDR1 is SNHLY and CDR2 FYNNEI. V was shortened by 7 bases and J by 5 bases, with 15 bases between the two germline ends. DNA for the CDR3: TGTGCCAGCAAAGGGACCTCTGGCGATCAGCCCCAGCATTTT. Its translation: CASKGTSGDQPQHF.

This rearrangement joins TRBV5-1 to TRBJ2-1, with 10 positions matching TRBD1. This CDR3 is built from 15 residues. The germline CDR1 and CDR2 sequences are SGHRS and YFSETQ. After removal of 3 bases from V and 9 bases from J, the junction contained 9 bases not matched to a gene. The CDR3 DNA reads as TGCGCCAGCAGCTCTTCCTGGGACAGGGGCAGTGAGCAGTTCTTC. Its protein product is CASSSSWDRGSEQFF.

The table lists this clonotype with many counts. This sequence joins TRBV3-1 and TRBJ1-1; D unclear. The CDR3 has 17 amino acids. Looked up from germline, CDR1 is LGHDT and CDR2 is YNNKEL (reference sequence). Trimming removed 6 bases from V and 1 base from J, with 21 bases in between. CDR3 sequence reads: CASSPIRGSVSNTEAFF. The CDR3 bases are TGTGCCAGCAGTCCAATTAGAGGGTCGGTCTCGAACACTGAAGCTTTCTTT.

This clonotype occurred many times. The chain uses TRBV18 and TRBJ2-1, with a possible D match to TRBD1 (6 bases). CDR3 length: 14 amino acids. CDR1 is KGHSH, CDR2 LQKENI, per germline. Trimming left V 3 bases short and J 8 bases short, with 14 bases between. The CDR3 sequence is CASSPPKNRDEQFF. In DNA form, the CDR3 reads TGTGCCAGCTCACCCCCCAAGAACAGGGATGAGCAGTTCTTC.

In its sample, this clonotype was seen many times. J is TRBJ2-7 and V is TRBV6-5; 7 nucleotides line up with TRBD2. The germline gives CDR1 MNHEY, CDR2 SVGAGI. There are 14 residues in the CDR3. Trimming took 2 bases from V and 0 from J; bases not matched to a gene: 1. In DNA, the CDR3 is TGTGCCAGCAGTTACGGGGGGGGCTCCTACGAGCAGTACTTC. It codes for CASSYGGGSYEQYF.

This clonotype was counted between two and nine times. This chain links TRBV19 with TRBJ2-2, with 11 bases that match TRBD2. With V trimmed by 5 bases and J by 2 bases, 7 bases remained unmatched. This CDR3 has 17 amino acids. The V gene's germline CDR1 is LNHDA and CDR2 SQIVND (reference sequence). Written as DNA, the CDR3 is TGTGCCAGTAGTTATACTAGCGGGAGAGGTAACACCGGGGAGCTGTTTTTT. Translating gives CASSYTSGRGNTGELFF.

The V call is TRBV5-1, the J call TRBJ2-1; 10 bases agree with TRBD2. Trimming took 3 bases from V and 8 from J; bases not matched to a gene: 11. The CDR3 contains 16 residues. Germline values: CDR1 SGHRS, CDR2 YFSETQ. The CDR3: CASSSSEREGRYEQFF. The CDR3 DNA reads TGCGCCAGCAGCTCTAGCGAGCGGGAGGGCCGATATGAGCAGTTCTTC.

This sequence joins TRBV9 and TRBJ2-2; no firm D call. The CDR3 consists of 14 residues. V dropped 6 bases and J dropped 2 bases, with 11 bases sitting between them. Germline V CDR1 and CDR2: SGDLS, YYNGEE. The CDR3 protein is CASTPTENTGELFF. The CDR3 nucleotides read TGTGCCAGCACCCCCACGGAAAACACCGGGGAGCTGTTTTTT.

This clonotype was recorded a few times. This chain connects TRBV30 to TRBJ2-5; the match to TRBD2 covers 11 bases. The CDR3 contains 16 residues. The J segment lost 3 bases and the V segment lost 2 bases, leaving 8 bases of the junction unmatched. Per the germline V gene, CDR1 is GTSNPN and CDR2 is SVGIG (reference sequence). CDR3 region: CAWSIGGTSGKETQYF. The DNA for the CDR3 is TGTGCCTGGAGTATAGGAGGGACTAGCGGAAAAGAGACCCAGTACTTC.

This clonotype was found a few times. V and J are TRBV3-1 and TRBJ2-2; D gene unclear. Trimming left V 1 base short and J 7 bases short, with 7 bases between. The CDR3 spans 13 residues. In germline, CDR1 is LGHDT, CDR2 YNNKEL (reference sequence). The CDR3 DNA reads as TGTGCCAGCAGCCAAGGGCCGTACGGGGAGCTGTTTTTT. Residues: CASSQGPYGELFF.

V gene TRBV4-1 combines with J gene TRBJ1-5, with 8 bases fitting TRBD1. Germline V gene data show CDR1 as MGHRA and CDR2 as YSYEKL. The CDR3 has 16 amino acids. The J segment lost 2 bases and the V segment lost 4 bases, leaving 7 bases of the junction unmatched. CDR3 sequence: CASSPADRGRNQPQHF. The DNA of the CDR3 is TGCGCCAGCAGCCCTGCAGACAGGGGACGCAATCAGCCCCAGCATTTT.

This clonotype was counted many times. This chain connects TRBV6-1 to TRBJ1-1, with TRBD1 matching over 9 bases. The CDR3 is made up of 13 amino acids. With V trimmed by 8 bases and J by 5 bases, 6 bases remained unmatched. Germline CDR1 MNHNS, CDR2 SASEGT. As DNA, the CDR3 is TGTGCCAGCGGGGACAGGGTATCGACTGAAGCTTTCTTT. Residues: CASGDRVSTEAFF.

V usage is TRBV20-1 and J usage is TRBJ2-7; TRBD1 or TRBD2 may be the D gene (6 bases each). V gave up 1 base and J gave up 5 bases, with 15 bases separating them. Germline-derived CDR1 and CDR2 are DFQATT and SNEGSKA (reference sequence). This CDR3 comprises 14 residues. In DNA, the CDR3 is TGCAGTGCTAGAGCGGGGGCCGAGTCGCACGAGCAGTACTTC. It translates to CSARAGAESHEQYF.

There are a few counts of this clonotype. Written as DNA, the CDR3 is TGTGCCAGCAGCCCCTCGGCTCTGAACAATGAGCAGTTCTTC. Its protein is CASSPSALNNEQFF. The chain carries TRBV7-3 and TRBJ2-1; no firm D call. Deletions cut 5 bases from V and 5 bases from J, with 13 bases between. The CDR3 is 14 amino acids. CDR1 is SGHTA and CDR2 is FQGTGA in the germline V gene.

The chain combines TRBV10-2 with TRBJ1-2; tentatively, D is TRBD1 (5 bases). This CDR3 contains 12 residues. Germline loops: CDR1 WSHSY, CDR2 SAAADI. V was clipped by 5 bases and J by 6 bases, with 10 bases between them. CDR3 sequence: CASSPPGHGYTF. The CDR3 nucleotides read TGCGCCAGCAGTCCACCGGGACATGGCTACACCTTC.